A selection of T cell receptor beta chains follows, all from one sample in a study of blood T cell repertoires in COVID-19. Libraries were prepared by immunoSEQ multiplex PCR; TCRdb keeps only in-frame clonotypes and omits some of them. Here the sample spans about 180,000 clones, over 80% being singletons. Material: peripheral blood. These receptors were taken from a woman between 45 and 65 years old with acute or convalescent COVID-19. Each CDR3 is given with its conserved first and last residue. A D gene is named only where the DNA matches it firmly. Expanded clones get a size class; other rows say once, few or many, or leave the size out.

abundance,j_gene,v_gene,d_gene,CDR3nt,CDR3aa
once,TRBJ1-1,TRBV19,NA,TGTGCCAGTAGTACAGGGTTTGAAGCTTTCTTT,CASSTGFEAFF
NA,TRBJ2-7,TRBV2,NA,TGTGCCAGCAGTTGGCAGGGCTACGAGCAGTACTTC,CASSWQGYEQYF
NA,TRBJ2-1,TRBV6-2/TRBV6-3,NA,TGTGCCAGCAGTTACGGGCGCTATGAGCAGTTCTTC,CASSYGRYEQFF
NA,TRBJ2-3,TRBV5-4,TRBD2,TGTGCCAGCAGCTTGGCGGGGGGTGTTGATACGCAGTATTTT,CASSLAGGVDTQYF
NA,TRBJ2-5,TRBV7-2,TRBD1,TGTGCCAGCAGCCCGAGGACAGGGGAAGAGACCCAGTACTTC,CASSPRTGEETQYF
NA,TRBJ1-1,TRBV27,NA,TGTGCCAGCAGTTTATTACGGGGGGCGGTAACTGAAGCTTTCTTT,CASSLLRGAVTEAFF
NA,TRBJ2-5,TRBV20-1,TRBD2,TGCAGTGCTAGTTATCCAGCGGGGACTAAAGAGACCCAGTACTTC,CSASYPAGTKETQYF
NA,TRBJ2-1,TRBV18,TRBD2,TGTGCCAGCTCACCACCGAGCGGGGGGGCCCATGAGCAGTTCTTC,CASSPPSGGAHEQFF
NA,TRBJ1-4,TRBV9,NA,TGTGCCAGCAGCCTACGACTAGAAGACGAAAAACTGTTTTTT,CASSLRLEDEKLFF
NA,TRBJ1-1,TRBV3-1/TRBV3-2,NA,TGTGCCAGCAGCCCTCGTGGGGGGATGAACACTGAAGCTTTCTTT,CASSPRGGMNTEAFF
NA,TRBJ2-5,TRBV7-2,NA,TGTGCCAGCAGCCCGGTTTTCTCAGAGACCCAGTACTTC,CASSPVFSETQYF
NA,TRBJ1-5,TRBV5-6,NA,TGTGCCAGCAGCCGCGGGACGGGGCGCAATCAGCCCCAGCATTTT,CASSRGTGRNQPQHF
NA,TRBJ2-7,TRBV10-3,TRBD2,TGTGCCATCAGTGGACTAGCGGAGACGGGGGGCTCCTACGAGCAGTACTTC,CAISGLAETGGSYEQYF
NA,TRBJ2-1,TRBV6-2/TRBV6-3,TRBD2,TGTGCCAGCAGCCCCGAGGGGCGGGGGGGCTACAATGAGCAGTTCTTC,CASSPEGRGGYNEQFF
NA,TRBJ1-2,TRBV5-1,TRBD1,TGCGCCAGCAGCTCGGACAGGGCTGGAGGCTACACCTTC,CASSSDRAGGYTF
NA,TRBJ1-1,TRBV12-3/TRBV12-4,NA,TGTGCCAGCACTTTACAGGTGAACACTGAAGCTTTCTTT,CASTLQVNTEAFF
NA,TRBJ1-5,TRBV21-1,NA,TGTGCCAGCAGCAAAGTAGGGCGGACAGGCTTTAATCAGCCCCAGCATTTT,CASSKVGRTGFNQPQHF
NA,TRBJ1-1,TRBV7-2,TRBD1,TGTGCCAGCAGACCCACCGGGACAGGGGGCAAGGCTTTCTTT,CASRPTGTGGKAFF
NA,TRBJ2-7,TRBV10-1,NA,TGCGCCAGCAGTGATCCCGGGAACGAGCAGTACTTC,CASSDPGNEQYF
NA,TRBJ2-1,TRBV18,TRBD1,TGTGCCAGCTCAGCCGGACAGGGGGCTTACAATGAGCAGTTCTTC,CASSAGQGAYNEQFF
few,TRBJ1-2,TRBV27,TRBD1,TGTGCCAGCAGTCCGATTCCCGGGACAGGGAGGTCCTATGGCTACACCTTC,CASSPIPGTGRSYGYTF
NA,TRBJ2-7,TRBV24-1,NA,TGTGCCACCAGTGATTCGAGAGAGCCCCACGAGCAGTACTTC,CATSDSREPHEQYF
NA,TRBJ2-3,TRBV5-1,NA,TGCGCCAGCAGCCCCACCGGGATGCCCGGAGATACGCAGTATTTT,CASSPTGMPGDTQYF
NA,TRBJ2-7,TRBV13,NA,TGTGCCAGCAGCTTGGGGCGGACGATCTACGAGCAGTACTTC,CASSLGRTIYEQYF
NA,TRBJ2-7,TRBV10-2,TRBD2,TGCGCCAGCAGTGAGTCGATTACTAGCGGGAGGGCAGGTAGGGAGCAGTACTTC,CASSESITSGRAGREQYF
NA,TRBJ2-3,TRBV18,TRBD2,TGTGCCAGCTCACCACCGGGACTACCGAAGGATACGCAGTATTTT,CASSPPGLPKDTQYF
NA,TRBJ2-3,TRBV4-3,TRBD2,TGCGCCAGCAGCCGGACTAGCGGGAGTACTGCAGATACGCAGTATTTT,CASSRTSGSTADTQYF
NA,TRBJ2-1,TRBV10-2,TRBD2,TGCGCCAGCAGTGAGGCTAGCGGGAGTTACAATGAGCAGTTCTTC,CASSEASGSYNEQFF
NA,TRBJ2-5,TRBV5-4,NA,TGTGCCAGCAGCTTGCGGGGTCTACAAGAGACCCAGTACTTC,CASSLRGLQETQYF
few,TRBJ1-2,TRBV5-6,TRBD1,TGTGCCAGCAGCTTGGAGGCAGGGGGCGCAGTAGGCGGCTACACCTTC,CASSLEAGGAVGGYTF
NA,TRBJ2-7,TRBV7-9,TRBD1,TGTGCCAGCAGCAAGGACAGGGGGCACGAGCAGTACTTC,CASSKDRGHEQYF
NA,TRBJ1-2,TRBV12-3/TRBV12-4,NA,TGTGCCAGCAGTTTCAACAGGGATGATGGCTACACCTTC,CASSFNRDDGYTF
NA,TRBJ2-4,TRBV19,NA,TGTGCCAGTAGCTTGGAAGGGGTCCAAAACATTCAGTACTTC,CASSLEGVQNIQYF
few,TRBJ1-5,TRBV2,TRBD1,TGTGCCAGCAGCTCCGGACAGGAAGATAGCAATCAGCCCCAGCATTTT,CASSSGQEDSNQPQHF
NA,TRBJ2-7,TRBV5-6,NA,TGTGCCAGCAGCTTGGCGAGCATATTTAGCGAGCAGTACTTC,CASSLASIFSEQYF
NA,TRBJ1-6,TRBV19,NA,TGTGCCAGTTCCCCGGGGGAGGGGAATTCACCCCTCCACTTT,CASSPGEGNSPLHF
NA,TRBJ2-1,TRBV19,TRBD2,TGTGCAGGATCACCCGGGGGGGCCAATGAGCAGTTCTTC,CAGSPGGANEQFF
NA,TRBJ1-1,TRBV18,NA,TGTGCCAGCTCCCAGGGGCTTAGTTCGTCCACTGAAGCTTTCTTT,CASSQGLSSSTEAFF
NA,TRBJ1-2,TRBV29-1,NA,TGCAGCGTGTCCACAGGGCTCTATGGCTACACCTTC,CSVSTGLYGYTF
NA,TRBJ1-6,TRBV9,NA,TGTGCCAGCAGCCCCCCCGGGGAGGTTTCACCCCTCCACTTT,CASSPPGEVSPLHF
NA,TRBJ2-3,TRBV5-1,TRBD2,TGCGCCAGCAGCTTCATAGCGGGAGGGCGGACAGATACGCAGTATTTT,CASSFIAGGRTDTQYF
NA,TRBJ1-2,TRBV19,NA,TGTGCCAGTACTACGGGGGGCAGCGACTATGGCTACACCTTC,CASTTGGSDYGYTF
NA,TRBJ2-6,TRBV7-9,TRBD1,TGTGCCAGCAGCGACGCCGGGACAGTTCTCTCTGGGGCCAACGTCCTGACTTTC,CASSDAGTVLSGANVLTF
NA,TRBJ2-1,TRBV7-2,TRBD2,TGTGCCAGCAGCTTAGCCAACCTGGGTGGGAACCAACAGTTGCGGGAGCTAGGGGAGCAGTTCTTC,CASSLANLGGNQQLRELGEQFF
NA,TRBJ1-2,TRBV6-5,NA,TGTGCCAGCAGTTACTCTTACAGGCACTATGGCTACACCTTC,CASSYSYRHYGYTF
NA,TRBJ1-1,TRBV7-3,NA,TGTGCCAGCAGCTTACAGGGTTGGAGCACTGAAGCTTTCTTT,CASSLQGWSTEAFF
once,TRBJ1-4,TRBV6-5,NA,TGTGCCAGCGCAACAGGAATTATCTATGAAAAACTGTTTTTT,CASATGIIYEKLFF
NA,TRBJ1-6,TRBV3-1/TRBV3-2,TRBD1,TGTGCCAGCAGCCAAGATGACGGACAGGTGGATTCACCCCTCCACTTT,CASSQDDGQVDSPLHF
NA,TRBJ1-5,TRBV18,NA,TGTGCCAGCTCACCACTAACCGGTCTCAATCAGCCCCAGCATTTT,CASSPLTGLNQPQHF
NA,TRBJ1-5,TRBV19,NA,TGTGCCAGTAGGGCATTAGGCGGGCCCCAGCATTTT,CASRALGGPQHF
NA,TRBJ2-1,TRBV11-2,NA,TGTGCCAGCAGCTTAGATCTTGGACTCATATTCGGGCAGTTCTTC,CASSLDLGLIFGQFF
NA,TRBJ1-2,TRBV11-2,NA,TGTGCCAGCAGCTACAGGGCTGCTGCTAACTATGGCTACACCTTC,CASSYRAAANYGYTF
NA,TRBJ1-1,TRBV4-3,NA,TGCGCCAGCAGCGGTCGGGGAAACACTGAAGCTTTCTTT,CASSGRGNTEAFF
NA,TRBJ1-5,TRBV5-6,NA,TGTGCCAGCAGCCTATCCCCTGGGAGTCCCCAGCATTTT,CASSLSPGSPQHF
NA,TRBJ1-6,TRBV9,TRBD1,TGTGCCAGCAGCCCACGACAGGGCGTGGATAATTCACCCCTCCACTTT,CASSPRQGVDNSPLHF
NA,TRBJ1-2,TRBV3-1/TRBV3-2,NA,TGTGCCAGCAGCCAAGATCCAGGGGCTAACTATGGCTACACCTTC,CASSQDPGANYGYTF